What follows are 32 T cell receptor beta chains derived from one specimen sequenced in a study of PD-1 blockade in classical Hodgkin lymphoma. Clones were sequenced by immunoSEQ multiplex PCR, and TCRdb holds only the in-frame ones, with some missing. The repertoire includes about 31,000 clones, 85% of them detected once, and 2% to 3% sits in the top ten. Following autologous stem cell transplantation, relapse occurred in every patient, and exposure to brentuximab vedotin varied. The authors purified CD4+ T cells from thawed PBMCs by magnetic negative selection. Sequencing used CD4+ T cells from blood, obtained at baseline. Receptor source: a human donor with classical Hodgkin lymphoma.

The V call is TRBV6-6, the J call TRBJ2-7; 15 bases fit TRBD2. V gave up 5 bases and J gave up 1 base; unmatched junction bases: 3. CDR3 length equals 16 residues. CDR1 is MNHNY and CDR2 is SVGAGI in the germline V gene (reference sequence). The DNA for the CDR3 is TGTGCCAGCAGTAGGACTAGCGGGAGGGAGTCCTACGAGCAGTACTTC. This translates into CASSRTSGRESYEQYF.

This rearrangement joins TRBV12-5 to TRBJ2-5; D possibly corresponds to TRBD1 (5 bases). V lost 3 bases to trimming and J lost 3 bases, with 8 bases between them. Germline CDR1 is LGHNT and CDR2 is FRNRAP. The CDR3 has 13 residues. The CDR3 here is CASGFQGKETQYF. For the CDR3, the DNA is TGTGCTAGTGGTTTTCAGGGTAAAGAGACCCAGTACTTC.

This chain joins TRBV5-1 and TRBJ2-7, with 7 bases identical to TRBD2. V lost 4 bases, J lost 6 bases, and 10 bases stayed unmatched. This CDR3 spans 14 amino acids. Per the germline V gene, CDR1 is SGHRS and CDR2 is YFSETQ. The CDR3: CASSRGGGWREQYF. The CDR3 DNA is TGCGCCAGCAGCCGAGGCGGGGGATGGCGCGAGCAGTACTTC.

V usage is TRBV27 and J usage is TRBJ2-7; 7 bases agree with TRBD2. The length of the CDR3 is 15 residues. Germline CDR1 reads MNHEY; CDR2 reads SMNVEV (reference sequence). V shed 5 bases, J shed 9 bases, and the junction held 16 bases outside the gene matches. The CDR3 DNA reads as TGTGCCAGCAGTACCTTAGCGGGTCCGCCTAGGGGGCAGTACTTC. It specifies CASSTLAGPPRGQYF.

The CDR3 nucleotides are TGCGCCAGCAGATCCGGGACAGCCTCCTACGAGCAGTACTTC. Translating gives CASRSGTASYEQYF. V is TRBV5-1 and J is TRBJ2-7, with 7 bases that match TRBD1. With V trimmed by 5 bases and J by 0 bases, 5 bases remained unmatched. The germline V gene encodes CDR1 SGHRS and CDR2 YFSETQ. The CDR3 covers 14 residues.

The CDR3 sequence is CASRETGGSNQPQHF. CDR3 bases: TGTGCCAGTAGAGAGACAGGCGGTAGCAATCAGCCCCAGCATTTT. This chain links TRBV19 with TRBJ1-5; a weak D match, TRBD1 (6 bases). CDR1 LNHDA and CDR2 SQIVND come from the germline V gene (reference sequence). The CDR3 has 15 residues. Trimming pared 6 bases from V and 0 bases from J, leaving 12 bases between. Variable domain in full (rest from reference TRBV19 and TRBJ1-5): DGGITQSPKYLFRKEGQNVTLSCEQNLNHDAMYWYRQDPGQGLRLIYYSQIVNDFQKGDIAEGYSVSREKKESFPLTVTSAQKNPTAFYLCASRETGGSNQPQHFGDGTRLSIL.

The chain has TRBV18 and TRBJ2-1, with TRBD2 matching 9 bases. The CDR3 consists of 19 residues. Germline V gives CDR1 KGHSH, CDR2 LQKENI. Losses at the gene ends were 0 bases for V and 1 base for J; bases not matched to a gene: 10. The DNA of the CDR3 is TGTGCCAGCTCACCACCGCTTGGGACTAGCATTAGGTCCTACAATGAGCAGTTCTTC. Its protein is CASSPPLGTSIRSYNEQFF.

The chain employs TRBV7-2 and TRBJ1-1; maybe TRBD1 (5 bases). Trimming removed 1 base from V and 3 bases from J, with 9 bases in between. This CDR3 is built from 14 residues. From germline, CDR1 is SGHTA and CDR2 FQGNSA. The CDR3 nucleotides are TGTGCCAGCAGCTTAGGGGGCTTGGACACTGAAGCTTTCTTT. Its translation is CASSLGGLDTEAFF.

The genes are TRBV7-9 and TRBJ1-5, with a tentative D call TRBD1 (6 bases). The CDR3 sequence is 16 residues long. Between the trimmed V and J ends, which lost 4 bases and 1 base, there was a span of 14 bases. Looked up from germline, CDR1 is SEHNR and CDR2 is FQNEAQ (reference sequence). The CDR3 sequence is CASSYTGQTSNQPQHF. In DNA form, the CDR3 reads TGTGCCAGCAGCTATACTGGACAGACAAGCAATCAGCCCCAGCATTTT.

The J gene is TRBJ2-3, the V gene TRBV7-2; D possibly corresponds to TRBD2 (6 bases). Germline V gene data show CDR1 as SGHTA and CDR2 as FQGNSA. There are 15 residues in the CDR3. With 1 base removed from V and 2 bases from J, the gap between germline ends came to 10 bases. As DNA, the CDR3 is TGTGCCAGCAGCTTAGAGGCGGGGATCACAGATACGCAGTATTTT. This codes for CASSLEAGITDTQYF.

The genes are TRBV7-2 and TRBJ2-7, with TRBD1 matching 8 bases. The germline V gene has CDR1 SGHTA and CDR2 FQGNSA. The CDR3 is 15 residues long. Trimming took 3 bases from V and 6 from J; bases not matched to a gene: 10. CDR3 nucleotides: TGTGCCAGCAGCTTGGCGACAGGGGATCTCGGCGAGCAGTACTTC. It specifies CASSLATGDLGEQYF.

J is TRBJ2-3 and V is TRBV10-1, with D possibly TRBD2 on 6 matching bases. CDR1 is WNHNN, CDR2 SYGVQD, per germline (reference sequence). V was pared by 4 bases and J by 0 bases, with 11 bases between. The CDR3 sequence is 15 residues long. The CDR3 nucleotides read TGCGCCAGCAGTGTTGAGGAGGGAAGCACAGATACGCAGTATTTT. Translation: CASSVEEGSTDTQYF.

This clone was seen a single time. The V gene is TRBV28, the J gene TRBJ1-1; TRBD1 matches 7 bases. V lost 8 bases, J lost 0 bases, and 6 bases stayed unmatched. CDR1 and CDR2 from the germline V gene are MDHEN and SYDVKM. This CDR3 spans 14 amino acids. CDR3 region: CASGRDSMNTEAFF. The CDR3 region has the DNA TGTGCCAGCGGCCGGGACAGCATGAACACTGAAGCTTTCTTT. Using reference TRBV28 and TRBJ1-1 for the parts outside the CDR3, the full variable domain is DVKVTQSSRYLVKRTGEKVFLECVQDMDHENMFWYRQDPGLGLRLIYFSYDVKMKEKGDIPEGYSVSREKKERFSLILESASTNQTSMYLCASGRDSMNTEAFFGQGTRLTVV.

The chain joins TRBV11-3 to TRBJ2-1, with TRBD2 matching over 12 bases. This CDR3 contains 16 residues. Per the germline V gene, CDR1 is SGHNT and CDR2 is YENEEA. Unmatched junction bases numbered 6, after V lost 4 bases and J lost 5 bases. This CDR3 reads CASSSWGLAGDNEQFF. The CDR3 nucleotides read TGTGCCAGCAGCTCCTGGGGACTAGCGGGTGACAATGAGCAGTTCTTC.

V is TRBV19 and J is TRBJ1-5; 9 nucleotides line up with TRBD1. The germline CDR1 and CDR2 sequences are LNHDA and SQIVND (reference sequence). This CDR3 has 14 amino acids. V lost 0 bases and J lost 7; bases outside the gene matches: 1. CDR3 region: CASSIEDRGQPQHF. CDR3 in DNA: TGTGCCAGTAGTATAGAGGACAGGGGACAGCCCCAGCATTTT.

The rearrangement joins TRBV7-2 to TRBJ2-3; weak D call: TRBD2 (6 bases). Trimming took 5 bases from V and 0 from J, leaving 15 bases between them. The CDR3 contains 16 residues. Germline CDR1 is SGHTA and CDR2 is FQGNSA. The CDR3 nucleotides are TGTGCCAGCAGCACATTGGGGGGATCCAGCACAGATACGCAGTATTTT. Translated: CASSTLGGSSTDTQYF.

V gene TRBV5-6 combines with J gene TRBJ2-1, with D perhaps matching TRBD2 (6 bases). The V end was cut by 3 bases, the J end by 4 bases, with 20 bases between. CDR1 SGHDT and CDR2 YYEEEE come from the germline V gene. The length of the CDR3 is 17 residues. CDR3 sequence: CASSSWRRLAIYNEQFF. Here the CDR3 DNA reads TGTGCCAGCAGCTCTTGGCGTAGGCTAGCGATTTACAATGAGCAGTTCTTC. Complete variable domain (other parts from reference TRBV5-6 and TRBJ2-1): DAGVTQSPTHLIKTRGQQVTLRCSPKSGHDTVSWYQQALGQGPQFIFQYYEEEERQRGNFPDRFSGHQFPNYSSELNVNALLLGDSALYLCASSSWRRLAIYNEQFFGPGTRLTVL.

The rearrangement uses TRBV19 and TRBJ2-1; TRBD2 matches at 7 bases. This CDR3 comprises 17 residues. The J segment lost 0 bases and the V segment lost 1 base, leaving 6 bases of the junction unmatched. Germline loops: CDR1 LNHDA, CDR2 SQIVND (reference sequence). The CDR3 loop is CASSIVSGRHSYNEQFF. CDR3 DNA sequence: TGTGCCAGTAGTATAGTTAGCGGGCGGCACTCCTACAATGAGCAGTTCTTC.

The V gene is TRBV30, the J gene TRBJ2-1; D gene ambiguous. Germline lookup yields CDR1 GTSNPN and CDR2 SVGIG (reference sequence). V was cut by 0 bases and J by 2 bases, with 5 bases left in between. This CDR3 is built from 13 residues. The CDR3 sequence: CAWSVSPYNEQFF. CDR3 DNA: TGTGCCTGGAGTGTCAGCCCCTACAATGAGCAGTTCTTC.

V is TRBV6-5 and J is TRBJ1-2, with a weak D call TRBD1 (5 bases). The CDR3 length is 14 residues. The V gene lost 7 bases and the J gene lost 2 bases, with 14 bases spanning the gap. Germline V gives CDR1 MNHEY, CDR2 SVGAGI. CDR3: CASKRGGNNYGYTF. The CDR3 bases are TGTGCCAGCAAGAGGGGAGGGAACAACTATGGCTACACCTTC.

The rearrangement uses TRBV29-1 and TRBJ1-1, with D possibly TRBD1 on 5 matching bases. This CDR3 contains 12 residues. Germline CDR1 is SQVTM and CDR2 is ANQGSEA. The V and J ends lost 4 bases and 3 bases respectively, with 9 bases between them. The CDR3 loop reads CSVATGDTEAFF. In DNA, the CDR3 is TGCAGCGTTGCTACGGGGGACACTGAAGCTTTCTTT.

The CDR3 region has the DNA TGCGCCAGCAGCCATCCGGGACTAGCGGTCACAGATACGCAGTATTTT. Amino acids: CASSHPGLAVTDTQYF. This rearrangement joins TRBV4-1 to TRBJ2-3; TRBD2 matches at 11 bases. From germline, CDR1 is MGHRA and CDR2 YSYEKL. This CDR3 has 16 residues. V dropped 3 bases and J dropped 2; count of bases not matched to a gene: 4.

This sequence joins TRBV6-5 and TRBJ2-2, with no clear D. The germline V gene has CDR1 MNHEY and CDR2 SVGAGI. The CDR3 spans 12 residues. The V end was cut by 6 bases, the J end by 5 bases, with 7 bases between. CDR3 bases: TGTGCCAGCAGCACCCGGACCGGGGAGCTGTTTTTT. It is translated as CASSTRTGELFF.

This chain links TRBV29-1 with TRBJ1-1; D call uncertain. The CDR3 consists of 16 residues. The germline CDR1 and CDR2 sequences are SQVTM and ANQGSEA. Trimming removed 5 bases from V and 0 bases from J, with 19 bases in between. The CDR3 loop is CSVSDEVKELNTEAFF. The CDR3 nucleotides read TGCAGCGTTTCCGACGAGGTCAAAGAACTGAACACTGAAGCTTTCTTT.

The chain recombines TRBV27 with TRBJ2-3, with 9 positions matching TRBD2. The CDR3 length is 15 residues. Losses at the gene ends were 5 bases for V and 2 bases for J; bases not matched to a gene: 5. The germline gives CDR1 MNHEY, CDR2 SMNVEV (reference sequence). This CDR3 is CASSRVAGVTDTQYF. CDR3 sequence (DNA): TGTGCCAGCAGTCGCGTAGCGGGGGTCACAGATACGCAGTATTTT.

The V call is TRBV7-9, the J call TRBJ1-6; the D is unclear. The V gene's germline CDR1 is SEHNR and CDR2 FQNEAQ (reference sequence). The ends were cut back, 5 bases at V and 8 bases at J, with 7 bases in the middle. The CDR3 runs 12 residues. The CDR3 DNA sequence: TGTGCCAGCAGCCCATCGGATTCACCCCTCCACTTT. Amino acid sequence: CASSPSDSPLHF.

The chain carries TRBV5-4 and TRBJ2-1; D is perhaps TRBD2 (7 bases). V lost 2 bases to trimming and J lost 8 bases, with 17 bases between them. This CDR3 is built from 15 residues. CDR1 and CDR2 from the germline V gene are SGHNT and YYREEE (reference sequence). The CDR3 coding sequence is TGTGCCAGCAGCTTTGCGGGGGCGCTTCGGGATGAGCAGTTCTTC. Amino acids: CASSFAGALRDEQFF.

As DNA, the CDR3 is TGCGCCAGCAGCTTGGTAGCTTACTCCTACAATGAGCAGTTCTTC. Translating it yields CASSLVAYSYNEQFF. The chain has TRBV5-1 and TRBJ2-1, with D uncertain. This CDR3 has 15 residues. The V end lost 0 bases, the J end lost 0 bases, and 7 bases lay between the germline ends. Per the germline V gene, CDR1 is SGHRS and CDR2 is YFSETQ.

This chain links TRBV11-3 with TRBJ2-5, with D unresolved. Germline V gives CDR1 SGHNT, CDR2 YENEEA. Trimming cost V 3 bases and J 1 base, with 9 bases left between them. The CDR3 has 14 residues. CDR3 protein: CASSFNLSQETQYF. The DNA of the CDR3 is TGTGCCAGCAGCTTTAATCTCAGCCAAGAGACCCAGTACTTC.

The chain recombines TRBV2 with TRBJ2-1; D assignment may be TRBD1 or TRBD2 (5 bases each). The CDR3 consists of 16 residues. V was pared by 3 bases and J by 4 bases, with 16 bases between. CDR1 and CDR2 (germline): SNHLY, FYNNEI. The CDR3 loop is CASSDPLGTNYNEQFF. DNA of the CDR3: TGTGCCAGCAGTGACCCCCTCGGGACGAATTACAATGAGCAGTTCTTC.

The rearrangement links TRBV11-3 to TRBJ2-2; 7 bases map to TRBD2. The CDR3 totals 15 residues. Per germline, CDR1 SGHNT and CDR2 YENEEA. V was clipped by 5 bases and J by 4 bases; unmatched bases: 7. The CDR3 spells CASSPGDYPTGELFF. CDR3 in DNA: TGTGCCAGCAGCCCCGGGGACTACCCCACCGGGGAGCTGTTTTTT.

Only one count was recorded for this clone. The chain recombines TRBV5-1 with TRBJ2-6, with 8 bases aligning to TRBD1. The CDR3 covers 16 residues. CDR1 and CDR2 from the germline V gene are SGHRS and YFSETQ. Unmatched junction bases numbered 5, after V lost 4 bases and J lost 2 bases. CDR3 in amino acids: CASSPGQEAGANVLTF. CDR3 nucleotides: TGCGCCAGCAGCCCGGGACAGGAGGCTGGGGCCAACGTCCTGACTTTC.